This T cell receptor beta chain was identified in a study of shared clonotypes between healthy human individuals. Overall study context: The donor pool was made up of a couple of women and three men aged 18 to 49.

Using immunoSEQ multiplex PCR, the repertoire was profiled, and TCRdb retains in-frame clones only, with some absent. This table holds about 2.1 million clones, roughly 91% found once. A word on this clone: The antigen is undetermined.

Whole-study findings and limits: Expectations were that clonotype sharing among donors would be affected by sequencing depth.

CD45RO-negative, CCR7-positively selected cells formed the naive CD8 fraction, excluding terminally differentiated effector memory CD45RA+ cells. This CDR3 comprises 16 residues. V was cut by 4 bases and J by 2 bases, with 17 bases left in between. In germline, CDR1 is SEHNR, CDR2 FQNEAQ (reference sequence). The V and J genes are TRBV7-9 and TRBJ2-5; D unclear. The sequencing sample was made of naive CD8+ T cells from PBMCs. The receptor was isolated from a man between 18 and 35 years old in good health. Some clones in this sample may be carry-over from other donors' samples. In DNA form, the CDR3 reads TGTGCCAGCAGCTGGTTTGGCACCCCAATGCAAGAGACCCAGTACTTC. It is translated as CASSWFGTPMQETQYF.